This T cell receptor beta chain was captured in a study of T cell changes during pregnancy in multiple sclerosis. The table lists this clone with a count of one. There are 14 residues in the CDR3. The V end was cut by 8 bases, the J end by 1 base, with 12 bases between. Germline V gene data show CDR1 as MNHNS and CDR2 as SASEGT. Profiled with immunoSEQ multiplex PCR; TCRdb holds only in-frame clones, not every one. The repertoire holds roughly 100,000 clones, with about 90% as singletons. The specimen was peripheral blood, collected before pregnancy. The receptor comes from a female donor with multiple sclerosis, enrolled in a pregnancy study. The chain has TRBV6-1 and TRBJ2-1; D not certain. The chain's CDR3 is CASEPRRSYNEQFF. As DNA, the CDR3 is TGTGCCAGCGAACCACGCAGGTCCTACAATGAGCAGTTCTTC.